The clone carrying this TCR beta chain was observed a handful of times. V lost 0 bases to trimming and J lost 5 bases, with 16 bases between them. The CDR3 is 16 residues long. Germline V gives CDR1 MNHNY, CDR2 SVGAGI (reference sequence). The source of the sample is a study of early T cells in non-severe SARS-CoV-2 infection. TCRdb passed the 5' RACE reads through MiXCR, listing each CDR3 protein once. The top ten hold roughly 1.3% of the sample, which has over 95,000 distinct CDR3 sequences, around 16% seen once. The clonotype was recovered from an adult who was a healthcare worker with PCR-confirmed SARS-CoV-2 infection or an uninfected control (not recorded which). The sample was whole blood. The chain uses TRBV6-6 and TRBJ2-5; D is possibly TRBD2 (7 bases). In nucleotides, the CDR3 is TGTGCCAGCAGTTACTCGCGGGGGCTCCCCCTCGAGACCCAGTACTTC. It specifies CASSYSRGLPLETQYF.